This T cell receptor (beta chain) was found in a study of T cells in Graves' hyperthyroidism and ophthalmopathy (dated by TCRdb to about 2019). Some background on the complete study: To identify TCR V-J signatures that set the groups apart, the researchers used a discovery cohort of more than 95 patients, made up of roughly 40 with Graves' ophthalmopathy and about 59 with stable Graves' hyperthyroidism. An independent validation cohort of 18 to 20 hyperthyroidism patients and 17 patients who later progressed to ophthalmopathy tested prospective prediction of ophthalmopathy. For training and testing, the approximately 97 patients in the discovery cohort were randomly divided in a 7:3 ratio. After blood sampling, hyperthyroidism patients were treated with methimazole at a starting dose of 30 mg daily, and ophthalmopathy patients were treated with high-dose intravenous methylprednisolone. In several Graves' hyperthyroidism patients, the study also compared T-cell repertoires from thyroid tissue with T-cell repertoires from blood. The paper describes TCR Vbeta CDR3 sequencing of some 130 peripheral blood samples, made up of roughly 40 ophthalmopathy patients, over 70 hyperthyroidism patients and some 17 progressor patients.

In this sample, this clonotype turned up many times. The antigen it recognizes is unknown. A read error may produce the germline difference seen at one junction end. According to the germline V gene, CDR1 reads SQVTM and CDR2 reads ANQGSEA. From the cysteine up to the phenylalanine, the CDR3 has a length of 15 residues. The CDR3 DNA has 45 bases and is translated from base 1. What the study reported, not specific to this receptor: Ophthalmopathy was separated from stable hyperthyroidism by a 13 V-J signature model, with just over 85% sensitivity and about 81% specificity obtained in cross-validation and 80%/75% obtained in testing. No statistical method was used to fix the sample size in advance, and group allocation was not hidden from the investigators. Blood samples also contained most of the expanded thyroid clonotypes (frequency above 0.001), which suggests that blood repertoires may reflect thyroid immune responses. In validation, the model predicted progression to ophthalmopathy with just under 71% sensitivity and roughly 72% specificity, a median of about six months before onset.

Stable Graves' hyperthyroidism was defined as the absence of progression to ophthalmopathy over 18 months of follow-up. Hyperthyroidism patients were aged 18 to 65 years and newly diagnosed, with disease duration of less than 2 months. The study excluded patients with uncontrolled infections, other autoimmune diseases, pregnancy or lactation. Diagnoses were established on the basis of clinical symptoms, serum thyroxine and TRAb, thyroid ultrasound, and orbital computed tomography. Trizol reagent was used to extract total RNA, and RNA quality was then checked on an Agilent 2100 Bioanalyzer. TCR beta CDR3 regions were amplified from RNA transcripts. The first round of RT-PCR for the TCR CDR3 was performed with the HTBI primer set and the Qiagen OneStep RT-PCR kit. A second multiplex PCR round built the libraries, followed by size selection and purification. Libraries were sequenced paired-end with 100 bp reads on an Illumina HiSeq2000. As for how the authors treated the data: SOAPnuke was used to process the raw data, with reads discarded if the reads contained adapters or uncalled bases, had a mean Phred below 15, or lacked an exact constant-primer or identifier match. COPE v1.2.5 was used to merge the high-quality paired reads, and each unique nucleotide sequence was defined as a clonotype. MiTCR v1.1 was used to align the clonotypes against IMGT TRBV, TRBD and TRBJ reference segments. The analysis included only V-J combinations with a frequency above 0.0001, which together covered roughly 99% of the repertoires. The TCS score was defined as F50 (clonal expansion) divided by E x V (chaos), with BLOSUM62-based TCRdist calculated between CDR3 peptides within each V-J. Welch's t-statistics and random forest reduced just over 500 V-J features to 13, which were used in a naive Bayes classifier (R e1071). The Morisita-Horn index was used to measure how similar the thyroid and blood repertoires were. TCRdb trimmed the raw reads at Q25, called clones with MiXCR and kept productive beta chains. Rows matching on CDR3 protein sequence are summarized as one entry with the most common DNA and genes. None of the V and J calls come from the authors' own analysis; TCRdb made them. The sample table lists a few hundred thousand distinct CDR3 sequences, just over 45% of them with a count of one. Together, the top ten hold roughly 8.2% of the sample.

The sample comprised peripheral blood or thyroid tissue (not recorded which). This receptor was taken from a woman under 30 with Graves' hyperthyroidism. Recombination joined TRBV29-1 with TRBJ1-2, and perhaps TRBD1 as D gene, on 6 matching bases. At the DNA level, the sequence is TGCAGCGCACAGTCCGGGGGCGAAGTTCCCTATGACTACACCTTC. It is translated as CSAQSGGEVPYDYTF. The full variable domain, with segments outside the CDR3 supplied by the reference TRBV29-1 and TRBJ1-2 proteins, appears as SAVISQKPSRDICQRGTSLTIQCQVDSQVTMMFWYRQQPGQSLTLIATANQGSEATYESGFVIDKFPISRPNLTFSTLTVSNMSPEDSSIYLCSAQSGGEVPYDYTFGSGTRLTVV.